The clone carrying this TCR beta chain was recorded once. Its antigen is as yet unknown. In the same sample, other DNA sequences code for this CDR3. The source of the sample is a study of T cell responses to AZD1222 COVID-19 vaccine. General observations from the study: Reports say nearly half of spike-specific TCRs go after unmutated variant regions.

Assay: immunoSEQ multiplex PCR; the TCRdb copy retains only in-frame clones and omits some. The sample includes roughly 140,000 clones, approximately 88% of them seen just once. The receptor comes from an adult in good health. The sequences come from peripheral blood, collected on day 0 of AZD1222 vaccination.

This CDR3 is CAWSVRGDTEAFF. In DNA, the CDR3 is TGTGCCTGGAGTGTAAGAGGGGACACTGAAGCTTTCTTT. The chain carries TRBV30 and TRBJ1-1; possibly TRBD1 for D (5 bases). V lost 0 bases to trimming and J lost 3 bases, with 8 bases between them. This CDR3 spans 13 amino acids. Germline V gene data show CDR1 as GTSNPN and CDR2 as SVGIG (reference sequence).